These 14 T cell receptor beta chains were sequenced from one sample in a study of regulatory T cells in long-lasting Graves disease. Time point specified: newly diagnosed GD, antithyroid drugs for less than 3 months. The TCR library was made from RNA that had been extracted from PBMCs in TRIzol. Arm-PCR of CDR3 regions with iRepertoire HTBI primers generated TCR beta libraries. One entry per CDR3 protein, called by TCRdb with MiXCR from the multiplex PCR reads. The repertoire includes hundreds of thousands of distinct CDR3 sequences, roughly 14% of them detected once, and roughly 9.7% sits in the top ten. This same sample was also taken into another study, of T cells in Graves' hyperthyroidism and ophthalmopathy.

The sequencing used peripheral blood mononuclear cells (PBMCs), collected at new diagnosis, from a patient treated with antithyroid drugs. The receptors here all came from a man aged 25 to 40 with Graves disease.

This clonotype has ten or more counts. The rearrangement links TRBV14 to TRBJ1-2; D perhaps matches TRBD1 (5 bases). Germline CDR1 is SGHDN and CDR2 is FVKESK. Trimming removed 0 bases from V and 7 bases from J, with 12 bases in between. The CDR3 contains 14 residues. DNA of the CDR3: TGTGCCAGCAGCCAAGATCAATGGGGCGTTGGCTACACCTTC. Encoded protein: CASSQDQWGVGYTF.

The sample holds many counts of this clonotype. The J gene is TRBJ1-1, the V gene TRBV7-3; unclear D gene. Germline CDR1 and CDR2: SGHTA and FQGTGA. The CDR3 contains 13 residues. Trimming stripped 5 bases from V and 1 base from J, with 8 bases between. The CDR3 region has the DNA TGTGCCAGCAGCCTATGGCCGAACACTGAAGCTTTCTTT. Protein: CASSLWPNTEAFF. Supplemented by reference TRBV7-3 and TRBJ1-1, the full variable domain reads GAGVSQTPSNKVTEKGKYVELRCDPISGHTALYWYRQSLGQGPEFLIYFQGTGAADDSGLPNDRFFAVRPEGSVSTLKIQRTERGDSAVYLCASSLWPNTEAFFGQGTRLTVV.

This clonotype was detected many times. This chain connects TRBV29-1 to TRBJ2-7; D is possibly TRBD1 (6 bases). This CDR3 spans 14 amino acids. Trimming cost V 6 bases and J 0 bases, with 15 bases left between them. Germline V gene data show CDR1 as SQVTM and CDR2 as ANQGSEA. CDR3 residues: CSVQGGGGSYEQYF. The CDR3, as DNA: TGCAGCGTCCAAGGGGGTGGAGGCTCCTACGAGCAGTACTTC.

This clonotype was observed at least ten times. V usage is TRBV27 and J usage is TRBJ2-1, with D unresolved. This CDR3 is 13 amino acids long. V was shortened by 8 bases and J by 5 bases, with 13 bases between the two germline ends. Looked up from germline, CDR1 is MNHEY and CDR2 is SMNVEV (reference sequence). The CDR3 sequence: CASRMLGHNEQFF. The CDR3 DNA reads as TGTGCCAGCCGCATGCTGGGCCACAATGAGCAGTTCTTC.

There are a few counts of this clonotype. The chain links TRBV20-1 to TRBJ1-1; D uncertain. CDR1 is DFQATT and CDR2 is SNEGSKA in the germline V gene (reference sequence). The CDR3 covers 12 residues. The V end was cut by 5 bases, the J end by 1 base, with 8 bases between. The CDR3 sequence is CSASDQNTEAFF. The CDR3, as DNA: TGCAGTGCTTCCGACCAGAACACTGAAGCTTTCTTT.

This clonotype was observed many times. The chain carries TRBV20-1 and TRBJ2-5, with 7 nucleotides matching TRBD1. The CDR3 consists of 15 residues. Germline V lookup: CDR1 DFQATT, CDR2 SNEGSKA (reference sequence). V dropped 6 bases and J dropped 4; count of bases not matched to a gene: 14. The CDR3 region is CSAPAPTGDPETQYF. For the CDR3, the DNA is TGCAGTGCCCCAGCCCCAACAGGGGACCCAGAGACCCAGTACTTC.

This clonotype was counted ten times or more. The chain joins TRBV10-3 to TRBJ2-3; 9 bases map to TRBD1. CDR3 length: 14 amino acids. The V and J ends lost 6 bases and 3 bases, in that order; junction bases with no gene match: 4. Germline assignment: CDR1 ENHRY and CDR2 SYGVKD. CDR3 in DNA: TGTGCCATCAGAGAGGACAGGGGAACAGATACGCAGTATTTT. Protein sequence: CAIREDRGTDTQYF.

The rearrangement uses TRBV11-2 and TRBJ1-1; 10 nucleotides align to TRBD1. Looked up from germline, CDR1 is SGHAT and CDR2 is FQNNGV. V gave up 2 bases and J gave up 7 bases; unmatched junction bases: 7. This CDR3 has 15 residues. The CDR3 loop is CASSLQGQGFGEAFF. For the CDR3, the DNA is TGTGCCAGCAGCTTACAGGGACAGGGGTTTGGTGAAGCTTTCTTT.

There are a few counts of this clonotype. This chain connects TRBV6-4 to TRBJ2-2; D may be TRBD2 (6 bases). V was pared by 8 bases and J by 7 bases, with 11 bases between. This CDR3 has 12 residues. Germline loops: CDR1 MRHNA, CDR2 SNTAGT. CDR3 region: CASSREHGELFF. CDR3 in DNA: TGTGCCAGCTCCCGGGAGCACGGGGAGCTGTTTTTT.

This clonotype was recorded many times. The V and J genes are TRBV30 and TRBJ1-5; 8 positions match TRBD1. V gave up 3 bases and J gave up 7 bases; unmatched junction bases: 11. CDR3 length equals 15 residues. The germline CDR1 and CDR2 sequences are GTSNPN and SVGIG (reference sequence). DNA of the CDR3: TGTGCCTGGAGCCACTTTCAGGGGGCCGGCCAGCCCCAGCATTTT. The encoded protein is CAWSHFQGAGQPQHF.

This clonotype was detected ten times or more. The chain joins TRBV12-3 or TRBV12-4 to TRBJ1-6; maybe TRBD1 (6 bases). The CDR3 extends over 12 amino acids. The V end was cut by 5 bases, the J end by 16 bases, with 15 bases between. CDR3 sequence: CASSRRGQSLHF. DNA for the CDR3: TGTGCCAGCAGTCGAAGAGGACAGTCTCTCCACTTT.

Here the CDR3 DNA reads TGTGCCAGCAGCCAACGTCAGGGCACAGATACGCAGTATTTT. This codes for CASSQRQGTDTQYF. The chain recombines TRBV3-1 with TRBJ2-3; D is uncertain. V lost 2 bases to trimming and J lost 1 base, with 7 bases between them. The CDR3 extends over 14 amino acids. CDR1 and CDR2 (germline): LGHDT, YNNKEL (reference sequence).

The rearrangement joins TRBV10-2 to TRBJ2-3; D is possibly TRBD1 (6 bases). The CDR3 is made up of 15 amino acids. The V and J ends lost 7 bases and 2 bases respectively, with 16 bases between them. Germline V lookup: CDR1 WSHSY, CDR2 SAAADI. This chain's CDR3 is CASKALGGSTDTQYF. In DNA form, the CDR3 reads TGCGCCAGCAAAGCACTAGGGGGTTCCACAGATACGCAGTATTTT.

This clonotype has a handful of counts. This chain uses TRBV7-9 with TRBJ2-1; D might be TRBD2 (6 bases). In germline, CDR1 is SEHNR, CDR2 FQNEAQ (reference sequence). Trimming cost V 2 bases and J 1 base, with 9 bases left between them. CDR3 size: 15 residues. CDR3 sequence reads: CASSLRGRSYNEQFF. CDR3 coding DNA: TGTGCCAGCAGCTTAAGAGGGAGGTCCTACAATGAGCAGTTCTTC.